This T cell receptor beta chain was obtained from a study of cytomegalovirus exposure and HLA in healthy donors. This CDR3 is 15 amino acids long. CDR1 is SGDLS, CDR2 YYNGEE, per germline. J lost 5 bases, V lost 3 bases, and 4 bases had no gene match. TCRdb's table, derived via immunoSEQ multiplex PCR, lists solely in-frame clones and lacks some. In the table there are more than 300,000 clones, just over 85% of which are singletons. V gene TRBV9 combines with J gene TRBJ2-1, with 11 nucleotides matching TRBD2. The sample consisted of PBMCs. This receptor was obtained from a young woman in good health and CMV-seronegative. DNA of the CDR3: TGTGCCAGCAGCGAGCGACTAGCGGGGAACAATGAGCAGTTCTTC. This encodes CASSERLAGNNEQFF.